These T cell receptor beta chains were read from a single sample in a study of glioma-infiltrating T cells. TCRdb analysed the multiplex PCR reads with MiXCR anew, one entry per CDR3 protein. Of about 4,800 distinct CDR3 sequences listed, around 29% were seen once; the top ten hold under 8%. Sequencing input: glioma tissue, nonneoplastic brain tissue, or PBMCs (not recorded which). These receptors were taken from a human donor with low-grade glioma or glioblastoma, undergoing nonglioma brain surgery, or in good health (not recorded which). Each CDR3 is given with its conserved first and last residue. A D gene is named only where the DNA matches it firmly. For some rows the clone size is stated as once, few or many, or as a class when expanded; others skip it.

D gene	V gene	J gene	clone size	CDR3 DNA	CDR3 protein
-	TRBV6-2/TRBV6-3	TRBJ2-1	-	TGTGCCAGCGCGTCCCCTAGCAAGGACAATGAGCAGTTCTTC	CASASPSKDNEQFF
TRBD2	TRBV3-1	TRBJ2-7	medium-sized	TGTGCCAGCACCCCAACAGGACTAGCGGGGGCCGAGCAGTACTTC	CASTPTGLAGAEQYF
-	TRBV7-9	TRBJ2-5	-	TGTGCCAGCAGCTTAGGTGTATCGAGGCAAGAGACCCAGTACTTC	CASSLGVSRQETQYF
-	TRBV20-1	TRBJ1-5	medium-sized	TGCAGTGCTGTCAAGGACAGTCCCTTAGGGCCCCAGCATTTT	CSAVKDSPLGPQHF
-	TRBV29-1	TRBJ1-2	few	TGCAGCGTTGGGAGGGGGGATGGCTACACCTTC	CSVGRGDGYTF
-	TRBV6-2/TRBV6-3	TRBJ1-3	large	TGTGCCAGCAGGGAGTACAGTTACACCATATATTTT	CASREYSYTIYF
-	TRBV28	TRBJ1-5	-	TGTGCCAGCAGTTCCCCGGGGAGCAATCAGCCCCAGCATTTT	CASSSPGSNQPQHF
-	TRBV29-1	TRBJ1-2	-	TGCAGCCTTAACCGGGACACGAGCTATGGCTACACCTTC	CSLNRDTSYGYTF
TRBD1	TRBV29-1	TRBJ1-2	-	TGCAGCGCTCACGTCAAGGGGGCGAGAGACTATGGCTACACCTTC	CSAHVKGARDYGYTF
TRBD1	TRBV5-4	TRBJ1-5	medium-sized	TGTGCCAGCAGCCGACAGGGGAGCAATCAGCCCCAGCATTTT	CASSRQGSNQPQHF
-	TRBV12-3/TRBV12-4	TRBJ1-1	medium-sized	TGTGCCAGCAGGGGACCTATGAACACTGAAGCTTTCTTT	CASRGPMNTEAFF
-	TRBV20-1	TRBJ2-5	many	TGCAGTGGACAGCTAAAGGAGACCCAGTACTTC	CSGQLKETQYF
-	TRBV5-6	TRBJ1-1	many	TGTGCCAGCAGCCCTCCCATGAACACTGAAGCTTTCTTT	CASSPPMNTEAFF
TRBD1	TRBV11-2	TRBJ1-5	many	TGTGCCAGCAGCCCGGGACAGGAAACCTCCAATAGCAATCAGCCCCAGCATTTT	CASSPGQETSNSNQPQHF
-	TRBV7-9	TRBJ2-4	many	TGTGCCAGCAGCTTAGCCCAAGATCTAGCCAAAAACATTCAGTACTTC	CASSLAQDLAKNIQYF
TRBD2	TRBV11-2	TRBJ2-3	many	TGTGCCAGCAGCCTAACGGGACTATCGCAGTATTTT	CASSLTGLSQYF
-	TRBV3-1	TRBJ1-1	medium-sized	TGTGCCAGCAGCCAACTAATAGACGCAGACACTGAAGCTTTCTTT	CASSQLIDADTEAFF
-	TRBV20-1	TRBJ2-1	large	TGCAGTGCTAGTACCAGCTCCTACAATGAGCAGTTCTTC	CSASTSSYNEQFF
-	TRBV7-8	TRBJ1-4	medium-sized	TGTGCCAGCAGCTCGGACCCTTCAACTAATGAAAAACTGTTTTTT	CASSSDPSTNEKLFF
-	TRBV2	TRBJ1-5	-	TGTGGCAGTGTGGAGAGAAGTAGCCTCAATCAGCCCCAGCATTTT	CGSVERSSLNQPQHF
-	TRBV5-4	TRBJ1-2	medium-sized	TGTGCCAGCAGCTGGACAGCTAACTATGGCTACACCTTC	CASSWTANYGYTF
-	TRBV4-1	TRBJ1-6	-	TGCGCCGGCAGACAAGATCCCCAGGGGATCGATAATTCACCCCTCCACTTT	CAGRQDPQGIDNSPLHF